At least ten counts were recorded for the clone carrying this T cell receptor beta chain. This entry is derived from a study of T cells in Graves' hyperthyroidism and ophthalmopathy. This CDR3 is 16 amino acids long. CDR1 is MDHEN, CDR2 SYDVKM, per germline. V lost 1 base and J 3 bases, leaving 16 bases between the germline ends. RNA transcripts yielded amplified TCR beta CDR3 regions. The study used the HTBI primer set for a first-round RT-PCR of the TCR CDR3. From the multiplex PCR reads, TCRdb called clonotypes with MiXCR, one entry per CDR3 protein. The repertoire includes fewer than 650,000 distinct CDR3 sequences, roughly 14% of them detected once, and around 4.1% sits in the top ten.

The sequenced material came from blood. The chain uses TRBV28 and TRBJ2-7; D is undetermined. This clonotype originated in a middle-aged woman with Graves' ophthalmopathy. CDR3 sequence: CASSLYGSTAIYEQYF. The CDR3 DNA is TGTGCCAGCAGTTTATATGGGTCCACAGCAATCTACGAGCAGTACTTC.